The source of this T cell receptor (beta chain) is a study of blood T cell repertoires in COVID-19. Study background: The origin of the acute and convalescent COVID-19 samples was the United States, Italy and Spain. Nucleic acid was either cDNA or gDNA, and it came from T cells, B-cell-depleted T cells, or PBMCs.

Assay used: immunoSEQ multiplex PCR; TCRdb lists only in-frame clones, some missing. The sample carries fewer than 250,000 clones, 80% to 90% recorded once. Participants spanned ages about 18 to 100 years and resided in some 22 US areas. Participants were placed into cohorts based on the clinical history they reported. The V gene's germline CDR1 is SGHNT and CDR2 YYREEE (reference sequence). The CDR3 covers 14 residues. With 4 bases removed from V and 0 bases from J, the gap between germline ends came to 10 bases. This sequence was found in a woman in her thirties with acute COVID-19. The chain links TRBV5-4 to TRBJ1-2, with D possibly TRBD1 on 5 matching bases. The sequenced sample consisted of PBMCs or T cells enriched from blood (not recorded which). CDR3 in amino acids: CASSQQDTNYGYTF. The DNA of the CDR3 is TGTGCCAGCAGCCAACAGGATACTAACTATGGCTACACCTTC.